This entry lists 27 T cell receptor beta chains sequenced from one sample in a study of spatial heterogeneity in lung cancer. MiXCR, applied by TCRdb to the 5' RACE reads, yields one record per CDR3 protein. The sample lists about 25,000 distinct CDR3 sequences, 6.9% occurring once. Noted time point: sample taken at primary tumor resection. Unsorted whole RNA of tumor, nontumor lung or frozen PBMC was sequenced. The source was PBMCs, collected at surgery. All receptors derive from a male donor with early-stage non-small cell lung cancer.

V usage is TRBV3-1 and J usage is TRBJ1-3; D perhaps matches TRBD1 (6 bases). Germline CDR1 LGHDT, CDR2 YNNKEL (reference sequence). The CDR3 length is 15 residues. V was pared by 7 bases and J by 0 bases, with 13 bases between. CDR3: CASTQGRFSGNTIYF. In DNA, the CDR3 is TGTGCCAGCACCCAGGGGAGGTTCTCTGGAAACACCATATATTTT.

This chain links TRBV10-3 with TRBJ2-1; D call uncertain. The V end was cut by 3 bases, the J end by 3 bases, with 0 bases between. Germline values: CDR1 ENHRY, CDR2 SYGVKD. CDR3 length equals 11 residues. The DNA of the CDR3 is TGTGCCATCAGTGACTACAATGAGCAGTTCTTC. It yields the protein CAISDYNEQFF.

This clonotype was seen ten or more times. CDR3 sequence: CASSLLAGGTDTQYF. In DNA, the CDR3 is TGCGCCAGCAGCTTACTAGCGGGGGGCACAGATACGCAGTATTTT. The chain joins TRBV5-1 to TRBJ2-3; 11 nucleotides match TRBD2. The V gene's germline CDR1 is SGHRS and CDR2 YFSETQ. This CDR3 comprises 15 residues. V dropped 2 bases and J dropped 1; count of bases not matched to a gene: 0.

This clonotype was seen many times. J is TRBJ2-1 and V is TRBV5-1, with TRBD2 as a possible D gene (6 bases). The CDR3 has 15 residues. V was pared by 4 bases and J by 6 bases, with 17 bases between. Per germline, CDR1 SGHRS and CDR2 YFSETQ. The CDR3 nucleotides read TGCGCCAGCAGCCCCTCCGGGACTCGGCCCAATGAGCAGTTCTTC. Translation gives CASSPSGTRPNEQFF.

This clonotype was counted at least ten times. The J gene is TRBJ2-3, the V gene TRBV21-1; TRBD1, the table's D call, lacks a check against the DNA. TRBV21-1 is marked as a pseudogene. The CDR3 sequence is 16 residues long. CDR3 sequence (DNA): TGTGCCAGCAGCAAAAGTAGGGACAGGGTGGCAGATACGCAGTATTTT. Its translation: CASSKSRDRVADTQYF.

Within the sample, this clonotype is medium-sized (0.01 to 0.1%). The chain links TRBV4-2 to TRBJ2-1; D unresolved. The CDR3 length is 13 residues. Trimming pared 6 bases from V and 5 bases from J, leaving 11 bases between. Germline CDR1 and CDR2: LGHNA and YNFKEQ. The CDR3 loop is CASSQMLDNEQFF. The DNA of the CDR3 is TGTGCCAGCAGTCAAATGCTGGACAATGAGCAGTTCTTC.

The J gene is TRBJ2-3, the V gene TRBV7-2; no firm D call. The CDR3 totals 14 residues. Germline assignment: CDR1 SGHTA and CDR2 FQGNSA. The V gene lost 1 base and the J gene lost 1 base, with 6 bases spanning the gap. The CDR3 DNA reads TGTGCCAGCAGCTTAGATCACGGCACAGATACGCAGTATTTT. It specifies CASSLDHGTDTQYF.

By sample share, this clonotype is medium-sized. The rearrangement links TRBV28 to TRBJ1-1; 7 nucleotides line up with TRBD1. V lost 5 bases and J lost 4; bases outside the gene matches: 7. The CDR3 runs 14 residues. Germline CDR1 reads MDHEN; CDR2 reads SYDVKM. CDR3 residues: CASSQNYRGTEAFF. Written as DNA, the CDR3 is TGTGCCAGCAGTCAAAACTACAGGGGCACTGAAGCTTTCTTT.

The sample holds many counts of this clonotype. CDR3 sequence reads: CASSPTGPNQPQHF. As DNA, the CDR3 is TGTGCCAGCTCCCCGACAGGCCCCAATCAGCCCCAGCATTTT. The chain links TRBV18 to TRBJ1-5; weak D call: TRBD1 (6 bases). The CDR3 has 14 residues. Looked up from germline, CDR1 is KGHSH and CDR2 is LQKENI. Trimming left V 6 bases short and J 3 bases short, with 12 bases between.

This clonotype was observed a handful of times. The genes are TRBV12-3 or TRBV12-4 and TRBJ2-5, with D perhaps matching TRBD2 (5 bases). The CDR3 contains 12 residues. Trimming removed 5 bases from V and 7 bases from J, with 11 bases in between. The CDR3 sequence is CASSTLVGTQYF. The CDR3 region has the DNA TGTGCCAGCAGTACACTAGTCGGGACCCAGTACTTC.

This clonotype was seen many times. The V call is TRBV10-2, the J call TRBJ1-1; D is possibly TRBD1 (5 bases). CDR1 and CDR2 (germline): WSHSY, SAAADI. Trimming left V 5 bases short and J 0 bases short, with 16 bases between. This CDR3 contains 16 residues. CDR3 nucleotide sequence: TGCGCCAGCAGTAAAGGGGCAGGGATTATGAACACTGAAGCTTTCTTT. Translating it yields CASSKGAGIMNTEAFF.

This clonotype has a count of ten or more. The chain has TRBV20-1 and TRBJ2-3, with TRBD2 as a possible D gene (6 bases). The CDR3 has 10 residues. Germline CDR1 reads DFQATT; CDR2 reads SNEGSKA (reference sequence). V dropped 8 bases and J dropped 6 bases, with 9 bases sitting between them. CDR3 sequence (DNA): TGCAGTCCCGCGGGGGATACGCAGTATTTT. Encoded protein: CSPAGDTQYF.

This clonotype rates as medium-sized. This chain uses TRBV3-1 with TRBJ2-2, with D uncertain. Germline CDR1 LGHDT, CDR2 YNNKEL (reference sequence). The V end lost 4 bases, the J end lost 4 bases, and 1 base lay between the germline ends. The CDR3 is 11 amino acids. The CDR3 reads CASSRTGELFF. In nucleotides, the CDR3 is TGTGCCAGCAGCCGCACCGGGGAGCTGTTTTTT.

This clonotype was seen only a few times. This sequence joins TRBV12-3 or TRBV12-4 and TRBJ1-5; D is ambiguous. The CDR3 is 17 amino acids. V lost 3 bases and J lost 0, with 15 bases in between. CDR3 sequence: CASSFFFGLNSNQPQHF. The CDR3 coding sequence is TGTGCCAGCAGTTTTTTCTTCGGACTGAATAGCAATCAGCCCCAGCATTTT.

This clonotype was seen only a few times. V gene TRBV10-2 combines with J gene TRBJ1-5, with a possible D match to TRBD1 (5 bases). Germline values: CDR1 WSHSY, CDR2 SAAADI. V was clipped by 6 bases and J by 2 bases, with 14 bases between them. The CDR3 totals 15 residues. This CDR3 reads CASRAGPIGNQPQHF. DNA of the CDR3: TGCGCCAGCAGGGCAGGGCCGATAGGCAATCAGCCCCAGCATTTT.

This clonotype was counted a few times. The V call is TRBV6-2 or TRBV6-3, the J call TRBJ2-1, with 10 positions matching TRBD2. Germline-derived CDR1 and CDR2 are MNHEY and SVGEGT. The CDR3 covers 14 residues. The V gene end was trimmed by 6 bases and the J gene end by 9 bases; junction bases not matched to a gene: 8. The CDR3 DNA is TGTGCCAGCAGGAAAAGCGGGGGGGCCTCTGAGCAGTTCTTC. The encoded protein is CASRKSGGASEQFF.

J is TRBJ2-1 and V is TRBV5-4; D is unclear. Trimming left V 4 bases short and J 0 bases short, with 8 bases between. CDR1 is SGHNT, CDR2 YYREEE, per germline (reference sequence). CDR3 length: 14 residues. The CDR3 sequence is CASSRESSYNEQFF. The CDR3, as DNA: TGTGCCAGCAGCCGAGAGAGCTCCTACAATGAGCAGTTCTTC.

The CDR3 region is CASSLLLAGGQETQYF. CDR3 DNA: TGTGCCAGCAGCCTCCTACTAGCGGGAGGCCAAGAGACCCAGTACTTC. This rearrangement joins TRBV7-8 to TRBJ2-5; 12 bases line up with TRBD2. Losses at the gene ends were 5 bases for V and 1 base for J; bases not matched to a gene: 5. CDR3 length: 16 amino acids. Germline-derived CDR1 and CDR2 are SGHVS and FQNEAQ.

Sample share makes this clonotype medium-sized. The CDR3 loop reads CASSSTGGRNGYTF. CDR3 sequence (DNA): TGTGCCAGCAGTTCAACAGGGGGCAGAAACGGCTACACCTTC. V is TRBV28 and J is TRBJ1-2, with 9 bases identical to TRBD1. The junction had 8 bases not matched to a gene; V was cut back by 4 bases and J by 8 bases. CDR3 size: 14 residues. Germline lookup yields CDR1 MDHEN and CDR2 SYDVKM.

This clonotype was found a few times. The V and J genes are TRBV7-2 and TRBJ2-1; D uncertain. Germline V gene lookup returns CDR1 SGHTA and CDR2 FQGNSA. The V gene lost 0 bases and the J gene lost 8 bases, with 8 bases spanning the gap. This CDR3 has 13 residues. This CDR3 is CASSLALFDEQFF. The CDR3 bases are TGTGCCAGCAGCTTAGCGCTCTTCGATGAGCAGTTCTTC.

This clonotype was seen many times. The V call is TRBV28, the J call TRBJ2-7; 7 positions agree with TRBD1. There are 14 residues in the CDR3. The germline gives CDR1 MDHEN, CDR2 SYDVKM. Unmatched junction bases numbered 4, after V lost 5 bases and J lost 0 bases. The CDR3 coding sequence is TGTGCCAGCAGTCTCCGGGACAGCTCCTACGAGCAGTACTTC. Its translation: CASSLRDSSYEQYF.

The chain uses TRBV3-1 and TRBJ2-3; D may be TRBD1 (5 bases). This CDR3 region has 16 residues. Trimming pared 1 base from V and 6 bases from J, leaving 17 bases between. Per the germline V gene, CDR1 is LGHDT and CDR2 is YNNKEL (reference sequence). CDR3 DNA: TGTGCCAGCAGCCAAGGAACAGGCAGTACCGGGGATACGCAGTATTTT. This gives the protein CASSQGTGSTGDTQYF.

There are many counts of this clonotype. V and J are TRBV7-9 and TRBJ2-3; D may correspond to TRBD1 or TRBD2 (5 bases each). Trimming cost V 2 bases and J 4 bases, with 10 bases left between them. This CDR3 is 14 amino acids long. Germline V lookup: CDR1 SEHNR, CDR2 FQNEAQ (reference sequence). In nucleotides, the CDR3 is TGTGCCAGCAGCTTACCTAGCAGGGCAGATACGCAGTATTTT. It codes for CASSLPSRADTQYF.

This clonotype was seen more than once but under ten times. The rearrangement uses TRBV6-1 and TRBJ2-5; no definite D call. CDR3 length: 12 amino acids. The V gene's germline CDR1 is MNHNS and CDR2 SASEGT. V lost 7 bases to trimming and J lost 5 bases, with 11 bases between them. Here the CDR3 DNA reads TGTGCCAGCACTTGGGATTTGGAGACCCAGTACTTC. This gives the protein CASTWDLETQYF.

This clonotype appeared a few times. This chain joins TRBV12-3 or TRBV12-4 and TRBJ1-1; D gene ambiguous. V was cut by 8 bases and J by 1 base, with 2 bases left in between. The CDR3 consists of 10 residues. Here the CDR3 reads CASSNTEAFF. CDR3 nucleotide sequence: TGTGCCAGCTCGAACACTGAAGCTTTCTTT.

This clonotype came up many times. The rearrangement joins TRBV28 to TRBJ1-1, with a possible D match to TRBD1 (5 bases). Looked up from germline, CDR1 is MDHEN and CDR2 is SYDVKM. The CDR3 is 15 residues long. Trimming took off 2 bases at V and 0 bases at J, with 10 bases between the two ends. CDR3 in DNA: TGTGCCAGCAGTTTACCGACAGCTTTGAACACTGAAGCTTTCTTT. Its protein product is CASSLPTALNTEAFF.

Comments on this clonotype: Given a much more abundant clone one base away, this may be a read error. This chain links TRBV5-5 with TRBJ2-2; D uncertain. The CDR3 is made up of 14 amino acids. Germline assignment: CDR1 SGHKS and CDR2 YYEKEE (reference sequence). V gave up 6 bases and J gave up 13 bases, with 22 bases separating them. The CDR3 DNA is TGTGCCAGCACCTCTCCTGGGGTCAGGACGGGGCTGTTTTTT. It translates to CASTSPGVRTGLFF.